One and the same sample provided the 6 T cell receptor beta chains below, sequenced in a study of T cells in Graves' hyperthyroidism and ophthalmopathy. Authors of the study amplified TCR beta CDR3 regions from RNA transcripts. The HTBI set primed first-round TCR CDR3 RT-PCR. MiXCR, applied by TCRdb to the multiplex PCR reads, yields one record per CDR3 protein. Of about 640,000 distinct CDR3 sequences in the sample, less than 25% were seen once. The sequenced sample consisted of blood. The receptor source for this set is a young man with Graves' ophthalmopathy.

This clonotype was detected ten times or more. The chain joins TRBV2 to TRBJ2-4, with a weak D call TRBD2 (6 bases). The V gene lost 1 base and the J gene lost 0 bases, with 13 bases spanning the gap. The V gene's germline CDR1 is SNHLY and CDR2 FYNNEI. CDR3 length: 17 residues. The CDR3 DNA sequence: TGTGCCAGCAGTGAAGGGAGACGGGGACTAGCCAAAAACATTCAGTACTTC. This sequence encodes CASSEGRRGLAKNIQYF.

This clonotype came up a few times. The chain joins TRBV6-1 to TRBJ1-6; perhaps TRBD1 as D (6 bases). CDR3 length equals 15 residues. Germline V CDR1 and CDR2: MNHNS, SASEGT. V lost 7 bases, J lost 5 bases, and 15 bases lay in between. CDR3 DNA: TGTGCCAGCAATCCCGGGACAAAGAATAATTCACCCCTCCACTTT. Encoded protein: CASNPGTKNNSPLHF.

This clonotype was picked up a small number of times. V and J are TRBV28 and TRBJ1-5; unclear D gene. CDR1 and CDR2 from the germline V gene are MDHEN and SYDVKM. The CDR3 totals 15 residues. V lost 5 bases, J lost 11 bases, and 22 bases lay in between. The CDR3 nucleotides are TGTGCCAGCAGTGCAGCCGGGAGTGAGTATATGGCCCAGCATTTT. Translated, it gives CASSAAGSEYMAQHF.

Remarks on this clonotype: Lacking the conserved final phenylalanine or tryptophan, this CDR3 likely reflects a read error. This chain's CDR3 is CATPRREFYEQFL. CDR3 DNA sequence: TGTGCCACCCCCCGGCGGGAGTTCTATGAGCAGTTCCTC. The rearrangement links TRBV15 to TRBJ2-1; TRBD2 agrees at 7 bases. CDR1 LNHNV and CDR2 YYDKDF come from the germline V gene (reference sequence). V lost 8 bases and J lost 8; bases outside the gene matches: 9. The CDR3 extends over 13 amino acids.

The chain is built from TRBV7-9 and TRBJ1-1; 7 bases agree with TRBD1. Germline loops: CDR1 SEHNR, CDR2 FQNEAQ (reference sequence). The CDR3 loop spans 15 amino acids. Trimming removed 5 bases from V and 3 bases from J; junction bases left unmatched: 9. The CDR3 reads CASSGKDRTDTEAFF. For the CDR3, the DNA is TGTGCCAGCAGCGGAAAGGACAGGACCGACACTGAAGCTTTCTTT.

This clonotype was picked up many times. The rearrangement joins TRBV7-2 to TRBJ2-7; 9 nucleotides agree with TRBD2. With V trimmed by 5 bases and J by 7 bases, 9 bases remained unmatched. Germline V gene data show CDR1 as SGHTA and CDR2 as FQGNSA. This CDR3 spans 14 amino acids. CDR3 in DNA: TGTGCCAGCAGCAGGGGGCGGGAGGGGTATGAGCAGTACTTC. It codes for CASSRGREGYEQYF.